This record covers a single T cell receptor (beta chain). No antigen is known for it. Base-call qualities are not available, and no considerably larger clone is one nucleotide away. This specimen comes from a study of Tregs in tolerant kidney transplant recipients (dated by TCRdb to about 2019). With regard to the full study: TCRbeta sequencing was used in the study to identify donor-specific regulatory T cells before combined kidney and bone marrow transplantation, and the identified cells were then tracked after transplant.

Genomic DNA was extracted from sorted cells with the QIAGEN DNeasy Blood and Tissue Kit for TCRbeta CDR3 sequencing. High-throughput TCRbeta CDR3 sequencing, which included PCR amplification with bias correction and internal controls, was done commercially through immunoSEQ. From the authors' description of their analysis: Unique productive TCRbeta sequences were defined by CDR3 nucleotide sequence where primers matched, otherwise by CDR3 amino acid sequence with Vbeta and Jbeta genes. As a correction for sorting error, sequences shared between sorted populations at a frequency ratio of 2:1 or less were discarded, and the remaining shared sequences were assigned to the higher population. A sequence was defined as donor-reactive if the sequence was expanded at least 5-fold in CFSE-low cells compared with unstimulated cells and had a frequency of at least 0.01% in CFSE-low cells. Jensen-Shannon divergence, calculated on the top 100 TCRbeta sequences ranked by frequency, was used to quantify repertoire divergence. When a sample had multiple sequencing runs, each run was corrected for sorting error separately and the runs were then pooled. TCRdb provides this immuneACCESS table in a form limited to in-frame rearrangements. Some clones are lacking; in checked studies, under half of them reflect an unresolved V gene, and why the rest are absent is not known. D and trimming were read from the DNA, whereas the V and J calls and clone size are those reported in that table. Here the sample has 20,000 to 25,000 clones; 65% to 85% occur a single time. The ten largest make up about 25% of the sample.

From its cysteine to its phenylalanine, the CDR3 spans 14 amino acids. Only the CDR3 portion is preserved as DNA: 42 bases, with reading frame beginning at the first base. Cut back by 3 bases and 4 bases, the V and J ends lie 12 bases apart. From the germline V gene, CDR1 is SGHTA and CDR2 is FQGTGA. The sample's time point label, decoded: 6 months after combined kidney and bone marrow transplant. The transplants used related donors along with nonmyeloablative bone marrow transplantation, and in the human trials mixed chimerism was transient. Unstimulated Tregs (CD4+CD25+CD127-), CD4+ non-Tregs (CD4+CD25-), CD4 and CD8 cells were FACS-sorted from thawed PBMCs. The patients were a handful of recipients of combined kidney and bone marrow transplants from the ITN036ST trial, and samples were available only for these trial subjects. Healthy control blood was processed to PBMCs with a Ficoll density gradient and then cryopreserved, whereas patient PBMCs were collected both before and after transplant.

Broad study findings and their caveats: Donor-specific Treg expansion was found to exceed global Treg expansion in tolerant patients, suggesting antigen-driven rather than nonspecific expansion. Because the PCR primers were changed over time for some patients, nucleotide-level comparison could not be performed across the samples from those patients. Because only a small number of patients were included, the study had limitations, and the results will need to be validated in larger populations as well as under other immunosuppression protocols. Expanding Tregs with activated donor B cells appeared to identify the most biologically relevant and donor-specific TCRbeta repertoire. Biological reproducibility was not directly addressed, though technical replication error appeared minimal.

In this chain, TRBV7-3 is recombined with TRBJ1-2; TRBD1 is perhaps the D gene, given 5 matching bases. Sequenced here: CD8+ T cells from blood (PBMCs), sampled 6 months after the transplant. The TCR was taken from a human patient who received a combined kidney and bone marrow transplant. Following a transplant, some T cells may be graft donor cells, not patient cells. The nucleotides are TGTGCCAGCAGCTTGGACCAGGGTCTCTATGGCTACACCTTC. Its product reads: CASSLDQGLYGYTF.